This record looks at one TCR beta chain sequence and its context. A read error may account for a junction end that differs from germline. The sample originates from a study of blood T cell repertoires in COVID-19. Turning to the study itself: COVID-19 samples collected from the United States, Italy and Spain covered acute and convalescent phases.

Only in-frame clones appear in the TCRdb table, and some are missing; sequencing was by immunoSEQ multiplex PCR. The sample lists 95,000 to 110,000 clones; roughly 80% were seen once. The TCR originated in a woman aged 80 or over with active or convalescent COVID-19. Sequencing was carried out using peripheral blood.

The CDR3 nucleotides read TGTGCCAGCAGTTACTCCGGGACTAGCTCCTACTTT. Protein sequence: CASSYSGTSSYF. The V gene is TRBV6-6, the J gene TRBJ2-3; 9 positions match TRBD2. CDR1 and CDR2 from the germline V gene are MNHNY and SVGAGI (reference sequence). CDR3 size: 12 residues.